The clone carrying this TCR beta chain has a count of ten or more. Its antigen is unidentified. The same CDR3 also results from other DNA sequences found in this sample. Regarding time point: after neoadjuvant nivolumab, at surgical resection. Patients had HPV-negative, locally advanced oral cavity squamous cell carcinoma. The record originates from a study of neoadjuvant anti-PD-1 for oral cavity cancer. Across the whole study: Patients without progression received a fourth nivolumab dose around day 43, then surgical resection on days 50-56.

Study-wide points: Expansion of preexisting intratumoral clones was suggested to aid response. Only three patients per response group were TCR-analyzed; validation needed.

TCRdb's copy holds only in-frame clones and misses some; the assay was immunoSEQ multiplex PCR. The data hold roughly 36,000 clones, with around 40% observed a single time. The sample consisted of tumor tissue, taken after nivolumab (anti-PD-1) treatment. The origin of this receptor is a person aged 35-79 years with oral cavity squamous cell carcinoma.

The CDR3 reads CASSLALAGGPQDTQYF. The CDR3 nucleotides are TGCGCCAGCAGCTTGGCCTTGGCGGGAGGGCCCCAAGATACGCAGTATTTT. This chain links TRBV5-1 with TRBJ2-3; 9 bases match TRBD2. Trimming at V came to 0 bases and at J to 5 bases, leaving 10 bases not matched to a gene. The V gene's germline CDR1 is SGHRS and CDR2 YFSETQ. The CDR3 has 17 amino acids.